The T cell receptor (beta chain) under discussion was sequenced for a study of T cell repertoires in cytomegalovirus infection. On the study more broadly: Recently identified HLA-C-restricted CMV epitopes were used, and well-studied HLA-B-restricted CMV epitopes were used as well. A matching HLA type, together with CMV infection, was signaled by public TCR beta signatures.

TCRdb reprocessed the reads with MiXCR, giving one entry per CDR3 protein. The sample includes around 900,000 distinct CDR3 sequences, approximately 31% seen only once; the top ten take 11% to 15%. Note on this clonotype: Its cognate antigen is unknown.

Study observations and caveats: Summed frequency of shared TCR beta families picked out CMV carriers who also had the relevant HLA. Predominance within the ex vivo response was attributable to HLA-C-restricted CMV-specific TCR beta clonotypes.

The V gene's germline CDR1 is MNHEY and CDR2 SVGAGI. This CDR3 contains 14 residues. V was clipped by 5 bases and J by 2 bases; unmatched bases: 5. The sequence came from a human donor in good health (CMV status not recorded). Some clones in this sample may be carry-over from other donors' samples. This rearrangement joins TRBV6-5 to TRBJ1-2; 7 bases line up with TRBD1. Sequenced material: cultured CD8+ T cells from PBMCs, taken from culture after CMV antigen stimulation. In nucleotides, the CDR3 is TGTGCCAGCAGTCCACAGGGGCCGAACTATGGCTACACCTTC. This sequence encodes CASSPQGPNYGYTF.